What follows are 13 T cell receptor beta chains derived from one specimen sequenced in a study of identical twins. TCRdb recomputed calls from the 5' RACE reads with MiXCR, one row per CDR3 protein. The repertoire holds 550,000 to 800,000 distinct CDR3 sequences, with just over 7% as singletons. These data were also reused for a study on yellow fever vaccine responses in identical twins.

The specimen was PBMCs. These receptors all come from a woman aged 18-30 years in good health.

This clonotype was seen a few times. The V call is TRBV18, the J call TRBJ2-7, with D tentatively TRBD2 (6 bases). V shed 8 bases and J shed 2 bases, with 10 bases lying between them. Germline CDR1 is KGHSH and CDR2 is LQKENI. CDR3 length: 12 amino acids. As DNA, the CDR3 is TGTGCCAGCCGCGGGGCCGCCTACGAGCAGTACTTC. Its translation: CASRGAAYEQYF.

The V and J genes are TRBV27 and TRBJ2-5, with D possibly matching TRBD2 (6 bases). This CDR3 is built from 16 residues. Germline CDR1 and CDR2: MNHEY and SMNVEV (reference sequence). V lost 2 bases and J lost 1, with 14 bases in between. The CDR3 coding sequence is TGTGCCAGCAGTTTAAATAGCGGCACGGTCCAAGAGACCCAGTACTTC. Amino acid sequence: CASSLNSGTVQETQYF.

This chain uses TRBV11-3 with TRBJ2-7, with D perhaps matching TRBD2 (5 bases). The CDR3 is 14 amino acids. The germline V gene encodes CDR1 SGHNT and CDR2 YENEEA. The CDR3 region has the DNA TGTGCCTGCAGCCACGGAGGTACCCTCTCCGAGCAGTACGTC. Protein sequence: CACSHGGTLSEQYV.

The genes are TRBV2 and TRBJ2-2, with 7 bases that match TRBD1. Germline V gene lookup returns CDR1 SNHLY and CDR2 FYNNEI. The CDR3 contains 15 residues. After removal of 6 bases from V and 2 bases from J, the junction contained 6 bases not matched to a gene. This CDR3 is CASRRTGANTGELFF. In DNA, the CDR3 is TGTGCCAGCAGGAGGACAGGAGCTAACACCGGGGAGCTGTTTTTT. The variable domain in full, with the rest retrieved from reference TRBV2 and TRBJ2-2, is EPEVTQTPSHQVTQMGQEVILRCVPISNHLYFYWYRQILGQKVEFLVSFYNNEISEKSEIFDDQFSVERPDGSNFTLKIRSTKLEDSAMYFCASRRTGANTGELFFGEGSRLTVL.

This clonotype came up a few times. The chain carries TRBV6-5 and TRBJ2-1; TRBD2 matches at 11 bases. V dropped 2 bases and J dropped 2; count of bases not matched to a gene: 8. Germline V lookup: CDR1 MNHEY, CDR2 SVGAGI. CDR3 length: 18 residues. CDR3 protein: CASSYGSSGGWTYNEQFF. The CDR3 DNA follows: TGTGCCAGCAGTTACGGATCTAGCGGGGGGTGGACCTACAATGAGCAGTTCTTC.

This clonotype was seen many times. The chain couples TRBV4-1 to TRBJ1-1; D is possibly TRBD1 (6 bases). Germline V gene lookup returns CDR1 MGHRA and CDR2 YSYEKL. The CDR3 covers 15 residues. Trimming left V 6 bases short and J 0 bases short, with 14 bases between. This chain's CDR3 is CASSDIQGLNTEAFF. The CDR3 DNA follows: TGCGCCAGCAGTGATATACAGGGTTTGAACACTGAAGCTTTCTTT.

This clonotype was counted at least ten times. The V and J genes are TRBV5-1 and TRBJ2-5; D perhaps matches TRBD2 (5 bases). With 0 bases removed from V and 1 base from J, the gap between germline ends came to 10 bases. The length of the CDR3 is 15 residues. Germline V CDR1 and CDR2: SGHRS, YFSETQ. The DNA of the CDR3 is TGCGCCAGCAGCTTGGAGTCTAGCCCCCAAGAGACCCAGTACTTC. Translation: CASSLESSPQETQYF. Full variable domain (rest looked up from reference TRBV5-1 and TRBJ2-5): KAGVTQTPRYLIKTRGQQVTLSCSPISGHRSVSWYQQTPGQGLQFLFEYFSETQRNKGNFPGRFSGRQFSNSRSEMNVSTLELGDSALYLCASSLESSPQETQYFGPGTRLLVL.

This clonotype was counted at least ten times. The chain carries TRBV12-3 or TRBV12-4 and TRBJ1-2; D possibly corresponds to TRBD1 (5 bases). The CDR3 has 14 amino acids. V gave up 7 bases and J gave up 3 bases, with 15 bases separating them. Written as DNA, the CDR3 is TGTGCCAGCAAAGAACGGGACGGAGACTATGGCTACACCTTC. This encodes CASKERDGDYGYTF.

This clonotype was seen at least ten times. The CDR3: CSAQGTGVNQPQHF. DNA for the CDR3: TGCAGTGCTCAAGGGACAGGGGTTAATCAGCCCCAGCATTTT. The V and J genes are TRBV20-1 and TRBJ1-5, with TRBD1 matching over 10 bases. The CDR3 contains 14 residues. Looked up from germline, CDR1 is DFQATT and CDR2 is SNEGSKA (reference sequence). V lost 5 bases and J lost 4; bases outside the gene matches: 5.

V is TRBV5-6 and J is TRBJ1-5, with D unresolved. With 2 bases removed from V and 4 bases from J, the gap between germline ends came to 10 bases. CDR3 length: 14 residues. The germline gives CDR1 SGHDT, CDR2 YYEEEE. The CDR3 DNA reads as TGTGCCAGCAGCTTTGGTTTGGGTAATCAGCCCCAGCATTTT. Its protein product is CASSFGLGNQPQHF.

This chain uses TRBV29-1 with TRBJ2-1; 9 bases are shared with TRBD2. V gave up 6 bases and J gave up 6 bases; unmatched junction bases: 9. CDR3 length: 14 residues. Per the germline V gene, CDR1 is SQVTM and CDR2 is ANQGSEA. The CDR3 is CSVREAGGFNEQFF. CDR3 nucleotide sequence: TGCAGCGTGAGAGAAGCGGGAGGCTTCAATGAGCAGTTCTTC.

At least ten counts were recorded for this clonotype. The J gene is TRBJ2-1, the V gene TRBV20-1; D gene unclear. With 0 bases removed from V and 10 bases from J, the gap between germline ends came to 7 bases. CDR3 length: 11 amino acids. Germline values: CDR1 DFQATT, CDR2 SNEGSKA (reference sequence). CDR3 residues: CSARDYLEQFF. In nucleotides, the CDR3 is TGCAGTGCTAGAGATTACCTCGAGCAGTTCTTC.

This clonotype was detected many times. The genes are TRBV20-1 and TRBJ2-7; a possible D gene is TRBD2 (6 bases). The CDR3 spans 14 residues. Germline V gene lookup returns CDR1 DFQATT and CDR2 SNEGSKA (reference sequence). The V and J ends lost 1 base and 2 bases respectively, with 12 bases between them. The CDR3: CSARVRDWAYEQYF. CDR3 coding DNA: TGCAGTGCTAGAGTCCGGGACTGGGCCTACGAGCAGTACTTC.